This T cell receptor beta chain was sequenced in a study of regulatory T cells in long-lasting Graves disease. Time point here: persistent/refractory GD, antithyroid drugs over 5 years with positive TRAb. Preparation of the TCR library used RNA extracted from PBMCs. Unmatched junction bases numbered 5, after V lost 5 bases and J lost 5 bases. The CDR3 has 14 residues. In germline, CDR1 is PRHDT, CDR2 FYEKMQ (reference sequence). In its sample, this clonotype was seen a few times. According to the study, TCR beta libraries were built with iRepertoire HTBI primers and CDR3-region Arm-PCR. TCRdb reprocessed the multiplex PCR reads via MiXCR and lists one record per CDR3 protein. This sample has about 460,000 distinct CDR3 sequences, with approximately 22% found just once.

The chain has TRBV13 and TRBJ2-7, with 11 bases that match TRBD2. The clonotype originates from a female donor with Graves disease. Specimen: peripheral blood mononuclear cells (PBMCs), collected when the disease was refractory, from a patient treated with antithyroid drugs. CDR3 sequence reads: CASSTGLAADEQYF. For the CDR3, the DNA is TGTGCCAGCAGCACGGGACTAGCGGCGGACGAGCAGTACTTC.